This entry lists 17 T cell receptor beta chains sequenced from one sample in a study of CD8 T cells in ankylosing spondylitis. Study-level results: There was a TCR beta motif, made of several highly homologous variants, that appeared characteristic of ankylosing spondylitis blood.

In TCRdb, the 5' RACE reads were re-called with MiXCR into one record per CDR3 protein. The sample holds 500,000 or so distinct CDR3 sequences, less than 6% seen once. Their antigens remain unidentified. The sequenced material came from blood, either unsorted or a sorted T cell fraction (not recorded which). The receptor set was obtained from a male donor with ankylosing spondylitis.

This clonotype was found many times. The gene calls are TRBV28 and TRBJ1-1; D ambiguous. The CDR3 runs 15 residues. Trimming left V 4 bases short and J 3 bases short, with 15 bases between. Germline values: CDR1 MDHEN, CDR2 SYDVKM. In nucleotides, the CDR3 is TGTGCCAGCAGTTCACCGTCGGAGGGCTACACTGAAGCTTTCTTT. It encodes CASSSPSEGYTEAFF.

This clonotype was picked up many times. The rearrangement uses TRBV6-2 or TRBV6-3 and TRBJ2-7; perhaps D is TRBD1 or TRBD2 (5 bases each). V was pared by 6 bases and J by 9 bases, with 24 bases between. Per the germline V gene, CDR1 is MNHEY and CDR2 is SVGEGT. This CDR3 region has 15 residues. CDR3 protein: CASRPDGTDVGGQYF. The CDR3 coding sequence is TGTGCCAGCAGACCGGACGGGACCGATGTTGGAGGGCAGTACTTC.

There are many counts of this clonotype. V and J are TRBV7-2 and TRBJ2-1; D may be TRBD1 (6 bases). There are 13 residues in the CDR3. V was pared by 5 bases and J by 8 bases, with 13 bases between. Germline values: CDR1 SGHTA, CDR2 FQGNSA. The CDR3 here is CASSGRTADEQFF. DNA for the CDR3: TGTGCCAGCAGCGGTCGGACAGCCGATGAGCAGTTCTTC.

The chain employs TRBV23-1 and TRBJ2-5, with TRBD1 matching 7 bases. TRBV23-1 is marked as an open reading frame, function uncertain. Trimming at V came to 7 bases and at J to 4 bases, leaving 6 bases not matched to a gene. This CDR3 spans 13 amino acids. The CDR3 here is CASNNRGTETQYF. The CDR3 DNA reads TGCGCCAGCAATAACAGGGGAACAGAGACCCAGTACTTC.

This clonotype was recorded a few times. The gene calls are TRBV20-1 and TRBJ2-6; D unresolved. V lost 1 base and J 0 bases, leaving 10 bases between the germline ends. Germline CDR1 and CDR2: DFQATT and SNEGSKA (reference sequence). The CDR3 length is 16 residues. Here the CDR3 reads CSARGPFGSGANVLTF. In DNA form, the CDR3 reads TGCAGTGCTAGAGGTCCTTTCGGCTCTGGGGCCAACGTCCTGACTTTC.

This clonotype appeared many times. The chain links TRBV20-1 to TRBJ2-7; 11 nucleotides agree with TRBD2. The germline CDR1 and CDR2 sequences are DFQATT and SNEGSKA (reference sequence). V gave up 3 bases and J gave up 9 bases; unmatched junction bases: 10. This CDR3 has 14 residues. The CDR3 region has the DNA TGCAGTGCTAGTCCTACTAGCGGGGGCCGGGGGCAGTACTTC. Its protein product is CSASPTSGGRGQYF.

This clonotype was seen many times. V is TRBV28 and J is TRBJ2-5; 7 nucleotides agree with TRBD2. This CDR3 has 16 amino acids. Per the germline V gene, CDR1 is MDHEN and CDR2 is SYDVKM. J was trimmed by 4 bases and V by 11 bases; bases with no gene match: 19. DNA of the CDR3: TGTGCCTCTCTTCGACTTGGGGGAGGGCCTCGAGAGACCCAGTACTTC. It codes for CASLRLGGGPRETQYF.

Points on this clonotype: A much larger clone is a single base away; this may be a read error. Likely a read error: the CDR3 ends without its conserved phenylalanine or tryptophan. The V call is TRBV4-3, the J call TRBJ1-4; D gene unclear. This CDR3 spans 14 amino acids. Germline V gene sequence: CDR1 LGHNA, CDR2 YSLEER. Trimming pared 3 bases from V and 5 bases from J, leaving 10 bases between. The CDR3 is CASSHLTGNEKLFI. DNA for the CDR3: TGCGCCAGCAGCCACCTGACCGGAAATGAAAAACTGTTTATT.

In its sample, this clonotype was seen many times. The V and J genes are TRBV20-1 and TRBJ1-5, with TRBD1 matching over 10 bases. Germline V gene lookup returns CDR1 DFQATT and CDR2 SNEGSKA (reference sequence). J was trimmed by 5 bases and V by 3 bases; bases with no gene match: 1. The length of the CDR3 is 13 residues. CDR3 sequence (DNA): TGCAGTGCTAGCGGACAGGGGGATCAGCCCCAGCATTTT. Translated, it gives CSASGQGDQPQHF.

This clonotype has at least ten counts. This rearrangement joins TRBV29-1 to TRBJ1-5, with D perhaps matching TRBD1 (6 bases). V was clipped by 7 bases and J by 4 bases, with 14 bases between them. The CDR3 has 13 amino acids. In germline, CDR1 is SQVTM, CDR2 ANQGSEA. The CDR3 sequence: CSAMTGGNQPQHF. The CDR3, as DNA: TGCAGCGCCATGACAGGAGGTAATCAGCCCCAGCATTTT. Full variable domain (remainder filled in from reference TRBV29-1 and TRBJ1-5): SAVISQKPSRDICQRGTSLTIQCQVDSQVTMMFWYRQQPGQSLTLIATANQGSEATYESGFVIDKFPISRPNLTFSTLTVSNMSPEDSSIYLCSAMTGGNQPQHFGDGTRLSIL.

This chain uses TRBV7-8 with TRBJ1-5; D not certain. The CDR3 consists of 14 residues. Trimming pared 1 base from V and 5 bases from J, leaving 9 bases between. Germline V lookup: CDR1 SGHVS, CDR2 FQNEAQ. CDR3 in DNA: TGTGCCAGCAGCTTAGGAGGGTGGTATCAGCCCCAGCATTTT. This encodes CASSLGGWYQPQHF.

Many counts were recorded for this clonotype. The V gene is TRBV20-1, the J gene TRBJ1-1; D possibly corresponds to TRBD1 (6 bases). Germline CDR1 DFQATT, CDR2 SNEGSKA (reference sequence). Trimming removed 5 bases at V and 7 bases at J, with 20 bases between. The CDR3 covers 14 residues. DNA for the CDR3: TGCAGTGCTGGAGGGGGGTTGGGCTTTGGTGAAGCTTTCTTT. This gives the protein CSAGGGLGFGEAFF.

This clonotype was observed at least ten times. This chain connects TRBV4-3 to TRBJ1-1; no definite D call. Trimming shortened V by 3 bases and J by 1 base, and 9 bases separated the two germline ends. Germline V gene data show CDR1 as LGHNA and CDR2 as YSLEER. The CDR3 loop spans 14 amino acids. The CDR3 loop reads CASSHGDSNTEAFF. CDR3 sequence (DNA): TGCGCCAGCAGCCATGGAGACTCGAACACTGAAGCTTTCTTT.

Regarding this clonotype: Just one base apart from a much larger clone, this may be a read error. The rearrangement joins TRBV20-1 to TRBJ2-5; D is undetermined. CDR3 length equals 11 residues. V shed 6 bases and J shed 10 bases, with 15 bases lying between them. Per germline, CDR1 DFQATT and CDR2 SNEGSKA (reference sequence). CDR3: CSAPGVAIQYF. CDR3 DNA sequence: TGCAGTGCCCCTGGGGTGGCCATCCAGTACTTC.

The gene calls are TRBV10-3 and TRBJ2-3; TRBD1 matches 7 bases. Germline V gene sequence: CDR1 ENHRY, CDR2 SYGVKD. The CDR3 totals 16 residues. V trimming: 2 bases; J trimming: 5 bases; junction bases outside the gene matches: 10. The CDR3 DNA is TGTGCCATCAGTGAGGAGATAGGGACAGTAGGAGATACGCAGTATTTT. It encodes CAISEEIGTVGDTQYF.

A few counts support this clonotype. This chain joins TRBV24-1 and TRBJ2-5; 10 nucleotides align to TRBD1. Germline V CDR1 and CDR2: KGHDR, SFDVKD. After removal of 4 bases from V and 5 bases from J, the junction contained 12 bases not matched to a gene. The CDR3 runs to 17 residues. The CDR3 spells CATSEDPRDRGVETQYF. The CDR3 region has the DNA TGTGCCACCAGTGAGGACCCCCGGGACAGGGGAGTGGAGACCCAGTACTTC.

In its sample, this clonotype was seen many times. CDR3 loop: CASGLGQGREETQYF. CDR3 DNA sequence: TGTGCTAGTGGTTTGGGACAGGGAAGAGAAGAGACCCAGTACTTC. This chain joins TRBV12-5 and TRBJ2-5, with TRBD1 identical over 7 bases. The junction had 5 bases not matched to a gene; V was cut back by 1 base and J by 3 bases. This CDR3 has 15 amino acids. From germline, CDR1 is LGHNT and CDR2 FRNRAP.